This T cell receptor beta chain was profiled in a study of response to subunit inactivated influenza vaccine. Germline V gene lookup returns CDR1 LGHDT and CDR2 YNNKEL (reference sequence). The CDR3 totals 13 residues. The V end lost 4 bases, the J end lost 0 bases, and 4 bases lay between the germline ends. This clonotype appeared many times. TCRdb re-analysed the RT-PCR reads in MiXCR, keeping a single row per CDR3 protein. Among under 550,000 distinct CDR3 sequences listed, around 8% were seen once. The chain is built from TRBV3-1 and TRBJ1-3; D not certain. Sequenced material: PBMCs from blood, taken roughly 24 months after vaccination. This TCR was sampled from a man aged 50 to 75 who received an inactivated influenza vaccine. CDR3 DNA sequence: TGTGCCAGCAGCCGCATCTCTGGAAACACCATATATTTT. It yields the protein CASSRISGNTIYF.